Below, 12 T cell receptor beta chains from the same sample are listed, as sequenced in a study of T cell repertoires in cytomegalovirus infection. TCRdb recomputed calls from the reads with MiXCR, one row per CDR3 protein. Of a few hundred thousand distinct CDR3 sequences in the sample, 15% to 20% were seen once. The sample consisted of PBMCs. These TCRs come from a human donor in good health (CMV status not recorded). Some clones in this sample may be carry-over from other donors' samples.

This clonotype was found a few times. The rearrangement links TRBV12-3 or TRBV12-4 to TRBJ1-1, with D unresolved. The CDR3 contains 13 residues. Trimming pared 4 bases from V and 1 base from J, leaving 7 bases between. The CDR3 here is CASSSEPNTEAFF. The CDR3 DNA follows: TGTGCCAGCAGTTCGGAACCGAACACTGAAGCTTTCTTT.

This clonotype was detected only a few times. The CDR3: CASSYGPIDAFF. The CDR3 region has the DNA TGTGCCAGCAGTTATGGACCAATCGACGCTTTCTTT. The chain employs TRBV12-3 or TRBV12-4 and TRBJ1-1; D call uncertain. The CDR3 contains 12 residues. V dropped 4 bases and J dropped 11 bases, with 14 bases sitting between them.

V and J are TRBV14 and TRBJ2-1, with TRBD1 identical over 7 bases. The ends lost 4 bases at V and 7 bases at J; junction bases unmatched: 4. The CDR3 runs to 13 residues. Germline values: CDR1 SGHDN, CDR2 FVKESK. CDR3 sequence: CASSPGQYNEQFF. CDR3 nucleotides: TGTGCCAGCAGCCCGGGACAGTATAATGAGCAGTTCTTC.

This clonotype was detected only a few times. The chain uses TRBV19 and TRBJ2-2; D remains ambiguous. CDR3 size: 16 residues. Trimming took 0 bases from V and 4 from J, leaving 12 bases between them. Germline loops: CDR1 LNHDA, CDR2 SQIVND (reference sequence). The CDR3 DNA sequence: TGTGCCAGTAGTATAGAGGGGAACCCGACCACCGGGGAGCTGTTTTTT. Encoded protein: CASSIEGNPTTGELFF.

This clonotype showed up just a few times. V is TRBV11-1 and J is TRBJ2-7; 10 nucleotides align to TRBD1. Germline lookup yields CDR1 SGHAT and CDR2 FQDESV (reference sequence). The ends lost 4 bases at V and 2 bases at J; junction bases unmatched: 5. The CDR3 sequence is 15 residues long. In nucleotides, the CDR3 is TGTGCCAGCAGCTGGACGACAGGGGGCCCCTACGAGCAGTACTTC. This gives the protein CASSWTTGGPYEQYF. The complete variable domain, with remaining parts taken from reference TRBV11-1 and TRBJ2-7, reads EAEVAQSPRYKITEKSQAVAFWCDPISGHATLYWYRQILGQGPELLVQFQDESVVDDSQLPKDRFSAERLKGVDSTLKIQPAELGDSAMYLCASSWTTGGPYEQYFGPGTRLTVT.

The gene calls are TRBV20-1 and TRBJ2-6; no clear D. Germline loops: CDR1 DFQATT, CDR2 SNEGSKA (reference sequence). Trimming cost V 0 bases and J 0 bases, with 9 bases left between them. The CDR3 loop spans 16 amino acids. This CDR3 is CSARDSGSSGANVLTF. The CDR3 DNA reads as TGCAGTGCTAGAGATTCCGGAAGCTCTGGGGCCAACGTCCTGACTTTC.

This clonotype has more than one count but fewer than ten. The chain couples TRBV6-5 to TRBJ1-1; 9 positions match TRBD1. The CDR3 is 14 amino acids. The germline gives CDR1 MNHEY, CDR2 SVGAGI. V gave up 4 bases and J gave up 7 bases; unmatched junction bases: 7. In nucleotides, the CDR3 is TGTGCCAGCAGTTCTAGGACAGGGGCGGTTGAAGCTTTCTTT. Protein product: CASSSRTGAVEAFF.

For the CDR3, the DNA is TGTGCCAGCAGCCAAGAGGCAGGCCCCTACGAGCAGTACTTC. As protein: CASSQEAGPYEQYF. The rearrangement uses TRBV3-1 and TRBJ2-7; D is undetermined. Germline CDR1 is LGHDT and CDR2 is YNNKEL (reference sequence). This CDR3 is built from 14 residues. V was shortened by 0 bases and J by 2 bases, with 8 bases between the two germline ends.

The chain recombines TRBV28 with TRBJ2-3; D perhaps matches TRBD2 (7 bases). The germline V gene encodes CDR1 MDHEN and CDR2 SYDVKM. The ends were cut back, 4 bases at V and 6 bases at J, with 17 bases in the middle. The CDR3 is 15 amino acids. The CDR3 region is CASSSWGGGADTQYF. The CDR3 DNA sequence: TGTGCCAGCAGTTCGTGGGGGGGGGGGGCCGATACGCAGTATTTT.

The CDR3 DNA is TGTGCCAGCAGTGATCGACGGAATACAGGGAATCAGCCCCAGCATTTT. It codes for CASSDRRNTGNQPQHF. This chain connects TRBV2 to TRBJ1-5, with TRBD1 as a possible D gene (6 bases). This CDR3 has 16 residues. V shed 3 bases and J shed 4 bases, with 16 bases lying between them. CDR1 is SNHLY, CDR2 FYNNEI, per germline.

The chain employs TRBV28 and TRBJ1-1; D is ambiguous. The CDR3 covers 12 residues. Per the germline V gene, CDR1 is MDHEN and CDR2 is SYDVKM. V was shortened by 4 bases and J by 2 bases, with 5 bases between the two germline ends. CDR3 amino acids: CASSYHNTEAFF. DNA of the CDR3: TGTGCCAGCAGTTATCACAACACTGAAGCTTTCTTT.

At least ten counts were recorded for this clonotype. This chain joins TRBV20-1 and TRBJ2-3; no clear D. The V gene's germline CDR1 is DFQATT and CDR2 SNEGSKA (reference sequence). This CDR3 is built from 15 residues. V was trimmed by 1 base and J by 0 bases, leaving 11 bases between them. The CDR3 protein is CSARGTTRSTDTQYF. CDR3 sequence (DNA): TGCAGTGCTAGAGGGACCACCCGAAGCACAGATACGCAGTATTTT.